The 28 T cell receptor beta chains listed next were all sequenced from one sample in a study of cytomegalovirus exposure and HLA in healthy donors. PCR used 60 Vbeta primers and 13 Jbeta primers. Sequenced by immunoSEQ multiplex PCR; TCRdb stores in-frame clones only, minus some. The sample lists around 140,000 clones, about 70% occurring once. Sequenced: PBMCs. These receptor sequences come from a male donor in good health and CMV-seronegative.

The CDR3: CAWSGGGAGANVLTF. CDR3 bases: TGTGCCTGGAGTGGTGGTGGAGCTGGGGCCAACGTCCTGACTTTC. The chain couples TRBV30 to TRBJ2-6; D is unresolved. The V end lost 1 base, the J end lost 2 bases, and 9 bases lay between the germline ends. CDR1 is GTSNPN and CDR2 is SVGIG in the germline V gene (reference sequence). The CDR3 has 15 amino acids.

A single count supports this clone. The rearrangement joins TRBV4-2 to TRBJ1-6; D gene ambiguous. The CDR3 consists of 18 residues. Germline V gene sequence: CDR1 LGHNA, CDR2 YNFKEQ. V was cut by 1 base and J by 0 bases, with 13 bases left in between. In DNA, the CDR3 is TGTGCCAGCAGCCAAGCATCGCCCCGGGGCTCCTATAATTCACCCCTCCACTTT. Translating gives CASSQASPRGSYNSPLHF.

This clone has just one count. The chain employs TRBV19 and TRBJ2-2; 8 bases fit TRBD1. The germline V gene has CDR1 LNHDA and CDR2 SQIVND (reference sequence). With V trimmed by 0 bases and J by 3 bases, 9 bases remained unmatched. The CDR3 spans 18 residues. Written as DNA, the CDR3 is TGTGCCAGTAGTATAGATTTGGAAGGACAGGGTTACACCGGGGAGCTGTTTTTT. Translation: CASSIDLEGQGYTGELFF.

The J gene is TRBJ2-1, the V gene TRBV5-5; D gene ambiguous. The CDR3 totals 13 residues. Germline CDR1 is SGHKS and CDR2 is YYEKEE (reference sequence). Trimming took 0 bases from V and 4 from J, leaving 5 bases between them. This CDR3 reads CASSLARYNEQFF. The CDR3 coding sequence is TGTGCCAGCAGCTTGGCTAGATACAATGAGCAGTTCTTC.

The chain combines TRBV19 with TRBJ1-2; D is possibly TRBD1 (5 bases). The CDR3 extends over 11 amino acids. Looked up from germline, CDR1 is LNHDA and CDR2 is SQIVND (reference sequence). Trimming left V 6 bases short and J 6 bases short, with 8 bases between. The CDR3 DNA sequence: TGTGCCAGTAGCCAGGGTAATGGCTACACCTTC. Its translation: CASSQGNGYTF.

The chain is built from TRBV7-8 and TRBJ2-2; perhaps TRBD2 as D (6 bases). Deletions cut 1 base from V and 1 base from J, with 13 bases between. Germline CDR1 and CDR2: SGHVS and FQNEAQ. The CDR3 runs to 17 residues. The DNA for the CDR3 is TGTGCCAGCAGCTTAGTAGGGCGGGGCAGGAACACCGGGGAGCTGTTTTTT. Residues: CASSLVGRGRNTGELFF.

This sequence joins TRBV2 and TRBJ1-1; D is perhaps TRBD1 (5 bases). The CDR3 sequence is 15 residues long. Germline V gene lookup returns CDR1 SNHLY and CDR2 FYNNEI. The V gene lost 6 bases and the J gene lost 1 base, with 15 bases spanning the gap. CDR3 DNA sequence: TGTGCCAGCAGCACCCAGGGACTACAGAACACTGAAGCTTTCTTT. It codes for CASSTQGLQNTEAFF.

CDR3 residues: CASSEDTRYEQYF. In nucleotides, the CDR3 is TGTGCCAGCAGCGAGGACACCCGCTACGAGCAGTACTTC. This chain connects TRBV7-9 to TRBJ2-7, with D perhaps TRBD1 (5 bases). The CDR3 spans 13 residues. The germline V gene has CDR1 SEHNR and CDR2 FQNEAQ (reference sequence). Trimming shortened V by 5 bases and J by 3 bases, and 11 bases separated the two germline ends.

The genes are TRBV9 and TRBJ1-2; 7 bases match TRBD1. The germline gives CDR1 SGDLS, CDR2 YYNGEE. The CDR3 consists of 18 residues. V was clipped by 4 bases and J by 8 bases; unmatched bases: 23. CDR3 loop: CASSPKIPWGTGATGYTF. CDR3 nucleotide sequence: TGTGCCAGCAGCCCAAAAATCCCTTGGGGAACAGGGGCGACCGGCTACACCTTC.

This clone was seen a few times. V gene TRBV28 combines with J gene TRBJ2-7; TRBD1 is a possible D gene (6 bases). Germline V gives CDR1 MDHEN, CDR2 SYDVKM. The CDR3 is made up of 15 amino acids. The V gene lost 5 bases and the J gene lost 1 base, with 15 bases spanning the gap. Written as DNA, the CDR3 is TGTGCCAGCAGTCCCCCGACAGGCGTTTCCTACGAGCAGTACTTC. Its protein product is CASSPPTGVSYEQYF.

The rearrangement uses TRBV5-1 and TRBJ2-1, with D unresolved. Germline CDR1 reads SGHRS; CDR2 reads YFSETQ. V shed 0 bases and J shed 4 bases, with 5 bases lying between them. The CDR3 is 13 residues long. CDR3 loop: CASSLGLYNEQFF. The CDR3 nucleotides are TGCGCCAGCAGCTTGGGACTTTACAATGAGCAGTTCTTC.

On this clone itself: One end of the junction fails to match germline, which may point to a read error. The J gene is TRBJ2-2, the V gene TRBV7-9; 9 positions match TRBD2. The CDR3 covers 17 residues. Germline V gene data show CDR1 as SEHNR and CDR2 as FQNEAQ (reference sequence). CDR3 loop: CASRLDGLAGYTGELFF. DNA for the CDR3: TGTGCCAGCAGGTTAGACGGGCTAGCGGGATACACCGGGGAGCTGTTTTTT.

This clone is a singleton in its sample. The genes are TRBV12-2 and TRBJ2-7; TRBD1, as called in the table, went unchecked against the DNA. TRBV12-2 is designated a pseudogene. This CDR3 is 15 amino acids long. CDR3: CASRLVRDRVYEQYF. The CDR3 nucleotides read TGTGCAAGTCGCTTAGTACGGGACAGGGTTTACGAGCAGTACTTC.

The chain employs TRBV14 and TRBJ2-3, with TRBD2 as a possible D gene (5 bases). Germline loops: CDR1 SGHDN, CDR2 FVKESK. Between the trimmed V and J ends, which lost 1 base and 4 bases, there was a span of 9 bases. The CDR3 contains 14 residues. CDR3 coding DNA: TGTGCCAGCAGCCAAGGCTTCGGGGCAGATACGCAGTATTTT. It specifies CASSQGFGADTQYF.

The chain joins TRBV10-3 to TRBJ2-5; 10 bases agree with TRBD2. CDR1 and CDR2 (germline): ENHRY, SYGVKD. The CDR3 extends over 16 amino acids. V shed 4 bases, J shed 3 bases, and the junction held 8 bases outside the gene matches. CDR3 bases: TGTGCCATCAGTGCGGCTAGCGGGAGATCAGAAGAGACCCAGTACTTC. Residues: CAISAASGRSEETQYF.

This chain joins TRBV28 and TRBJ2-7; D call uncertain. The V end lost 5 bases, the J end lost 5 bases, and 19 bases lay between the germline ends. This CDR3 is 15 amino acids long. CDR1 is MDHEN, CDR2 SYDVKM, per germline. The CDR3 is CASSPPDSYNNEQYF. The DNA of the CDR3 is TGTGCCAGCAGTCCCCCGGATAGCTACAACAACGAGCAGTACTTC.

The chain couples TRBV2 to TRBJ1-1; D remains ambiguous. Germline V gene sequence: CDR1 SNHLY, CDR2 FYNNEI. CDR3 length: 14 amino acids. Trimming took 8 bases from V and 4 from J, leaving 17 bases between them. CDR3 sequence: CASGSAGEGTEAFF. The CDR3 DNA follows: TGTGCCAGCGGTTCAGCCGGGGAGGGCACTGAAGCTTTCTTT.

J is TRBJ2-7 and V is TRBV10-3, with D maybe TRBD1 (6 bases). Trimming left V 8 bases short and J 5 bases short, with 19 bases between. There are 14 residues in the CDR3. The germline CDR1 and CDR2 sequences are ENHRY and SYGVKD. CDR3 region: CAIGSNRALNEQYF. The DNA of the CDR3 is TGTGCCATCGGTTCGAACAGGGCCCTGAACGAGCAGTACTTC.

The sample holds one count of this clone. The CDR3 nucleotides read TGTGCCAGCACCTTCGATCTAGACAGGGAACTTAATGAAAAACTGTTTTTT. Residues: CASTFDLDRELNEKLFF. The rearrangement uses TRBV27 and TRBJ1-4; 7 bases map to TRBD1. Germline values: CDR1 MNHEY, CDR2 SMNVEV (reference sequence). There are 17 residues in the CDR3. J gave up 4 bases and V 7 bases, and 15 bases lay outside the gene matches. Full variable domain (outside the CDR3, taken from reference TRBV27 and TRBJ1-4): EAQVTQNPRYLITVTGKKLTVTCSQNMNHEYMSWYRQDPGLGLRQIYYSMNVEVTDKGDVPEGYKVSRKEKRNFPLILESPSPNQTSLYFCASTFDLDRELNEKLFFGSGTQLSVL.

V is TRBV19 and J is TRBJ2-3; 9 positions match TRBD2. Germline lookup yields CDR1 LNHDA and CDR2 SQIVND (reference sequence). The V and J ends lost 0 bases and 4 bases, in that order; junction bases with no gene match: 5. This CDR3 is 16 amino acids long. CDR3 residues: CASSIDPGLAADTQYF. In DNA form, the CDR3 reads TGTGCCAGTAGTATAGATCCGGGACTAGCCGCAGATACGCAGTATTTT.

The V gene is TRBV7-2, the J gene TRBJ2-5, with TRBD2 matching over 8 bases. TRBJ2-7 matches the DNA end more closely, so the J call is doubtful. Germline CDR1 SGHTA, CDR2 FQGNSA. This CDR3 contains 15 residues. The CDR3 is CASSFSGGPTSEQYF. CDR3 DNA: TGTGCCAGCAGCTTCAGCGGGGGCCCTACCTCCGAGCAGTACTTC.

The V call is TRBV6-4, the J call TRBJ1-5; D is uncertain. Germline V CDR1 and CDR2: MRHNA, SNTAGT. The CDR3 extends over 13 amino acids. Trimming removed 5 bases from V and 8 bases from J, with 13 bases in between. This CDR3 is CASSRTIGEPQHF. The CDR3 bases are TGTGCCAGCAGTCGGACTATCGGAGAGCCCCAGCATTTT.

This chain connects TRBV19 to TRBJ2-2; D not resolved. This CDR3 has 14 amino acids. Germline V lookup: CDR1 LNHDA, CDR2 SQIVND (reference sequence). The V end was cut by 1 base, the J end by 1 base, with 4 bases between. The CDR3 reads CASSIGGNTGELFF. The CDR3 DNA reads as TGTGCCAGTAGTATAGGAGGGAACACCGGGGAGCTGTTTTTT.

The rearrangement joins TRBV29-1 to TRBJ2-1, with a tentative D call TRBD2 (6 bases). This CDR3 is built from 16 residues. V was shortened by 3 bases and J by 5 bases, with 20 bases between the two germline ends. Germline V gene lookup returns CDR1 SQVTM and CDR2 ANQGSEA. CDR3 sequence: CSVETPVEGANNEQFF. CDR3 coding DNA: TGCAGCGTTGAGACCCCGGTGGAGGGAGCTAACAATGAGCAGTTCTTC.

This clone was counted a single time. The V call is TRBV7-9, the J call TRBJ1-4, with D maybe TRBD1 (5 bases). V lost 1 base and J 5 bases, leaving 11 bases between the germline ends. Germline V gives CDR1 SEHNR, CDR2 FQNEAQ (reference sequence). This CDR3 contains 15 residues. CDR3 sequence: CASSLGGALNEKLFF. CDR3 coding DNA: TGTGCCAGCAGCTTAGGCGGGGCCTTGAATGAAAAACTGTTTTTT.

A few counts support this clone. The J gene is TRBJ2-7, the V gene TRBV4-1, with D possibly being TRBD1 (6 bases). The CDR3 contains 15 residues. Germline CDR1 reads MGHRA; CDR2 reads YSYEKL. Trimming stripped 4 bases from V and 6 bases from J, with 19 bases between. The CDR3 reads CASSLRGQGRSEQYF. In DNA, the CDR3 is TGCGCCAGCAGCCTCAGGGGCCAAGGGCGCTCCGAGCAGTACTTC.

The chain combines TRBV7-8 with TRBJ1-1, with D possibly being TRBD1 (6 bases). The CDR3 runs to 16 residues. Germline loops: CDR1 SGHVS, CDR2 FQNEAQ. V was shortened by 2 bases and J by 0 bases, with 13 bases between the two germline ends. CDR3 amino acids: CASSLRGGHLNTEAFF. CDR3 nucleotide sequence: TGTGCCAGCAGCTTAAGAGGGGGACACTTGAACACTGAAGCTTTCTTT. The variable domain in full, completed from reference TRBV7-8 and TRBJ1-1, reads GAGVSQSPRYKVAKRGQDVALRCDPISGHVSLFWYQQALGQGPEFLTYFQNEAQLDKSGLPSDRFFAERPEGSVSTLKIQRTQQEDSAVYLCASSLRGGHLNTEAFFGQGTRLTVV.

The chain joins TRBV27 to TRBJ2-7; 7 bases are shared with TRBD1. The CDR3 is 14 amino acids. Germline-derived CDR1 and CDR2 are MNHEY and SMNVEV (reference sequence). The junction had 9 bases not matched to a gene; V was cut back by 6 bases and J by 4 bases. The CDR3 coding sequence is TGTGCCAGCAGGGCAACCGACAGGGTTTACGAGCAGTACTTC. Amino acids: CASRATDRVYEQYF.